Below, one T cell receptor (beta chain) is given with its context. The target of this receptor is not known. A read error may produce the germline difference seen at one junction end. The data were taken from a study of shared clonotypes between healthy human individuals (TCRdb year 2020). Some background on the complete study: The cohort comprised a couple of women and a few men aged 18 to 49 years. Each donor's leukapheresis produced roughly between roughly 0.85 and 9.5 billion PBMCs. For each donor, CD4 naive and CD4 memory were each given three plates, CD8 naive was given two plates, and CD8 memory was given one plate. The study deeply sequenced blood TCR repertoires of five healthy adults to estimate repertoire size and the extent of clonotype sharing between individuals. Different laboratories and diverse techniques were used to prepare libraries and sequence TCR repertoires, to increase sequencing depth and limit assay-specific biases. Results and caveats for the whole study, not just this receptor: Pairwise subsampling led to the expectation that sequencing depth would affect the degree of clonotype sharing among donors. Naive subsets generally had larger estimated clonotype richness than memory subsets did. Sampling was restricted to blood, and TCR repertoires in tissues likely differ from the TCR repertoires found in blood. Clonotypes shared by all four sorted-subset donors showed higher generation probabilities than non-shared clonotypes. Incomplete sequencing was indicated by rarefaction of sorted-subset datasets, despite the large sequencing depth. Sharing across four donors was observed for around 5% of naive CD4, over 3% of naive CD8, 2% to 2.5% of memory CD4, and around 0.42% of memory CD8 clonotypes. The small number of donors limited the genetic and exposure-history diversity represented.

CD8 naive samples were obtained by positive selection for CCR7 among CD45RO-negative cells, yielding a CD45RA+CCR7+ population from which TemRA cells were excluded. Donors were healthy HIV-negative adults with no recently reported acute infections or vaccinations. Every donor was a Caucasian adult residing in Nashville, Tennessee, USA. Blood was obtained by leukapheresis, after which PBMCs were separated by Ficoll-Histopaque density gradient centrifugation and cryopreserved in liquid nitrogen vapor phase. Analytical flow cytometry was used to check the purity and quantity of each magnetically sorted T cell population. Genomic DNA was isolated from every sorted fraction and measured by UV absorbance on a Nanodrop 2000c. The CDR3, from cysteine to phenylalanine, totals 15 residues. The kept DNA is CDR3 alone, 45 bases in frame from the first base. CDR1 and CDR2, looked up from the germline V gene (reference sequence), are MNHEY and SMNVEV.

TCR CDR3 regions were amplified from genomic DNA by multiplex PCR using the deep immunoSEQ assay. Extracted genomic DNA from each cell subset was distributed evenly across all wells of several immunoSEQ 96-well plates, and each plate was treated as a replicate. For sorted subsets, roughly 0.2 ug genomic DNA, equal to about 30,000 T cell genomes, was loaded into each replicate PCR. The purified libraries were quantified using a Qubit 3.0 fluorometer, sized with a Bioanalyzer 2100, and then quantified again using the KAPA Library Quantification kit. Every immunoSEQ 96-well plate was sequenced on a separate single-read 150-cycle Illumina NextSeq 550 flow cell. In the paper's pipeline: Because the immunoSEQ output included only junctional sequences and no quality scores, the filtering could not be the same as the filtering used for full-length reads. Sequences were annotated with PyIR, a Python wrapper for IgBLAST v1.9, and V/J genes and CDR3 were assigned using IMGT germline references. Reads were filtered out if the reads had weak V/J assignments (E-value above 1e-6), no CDR3, stop codons, out-of-frame junctions, or ambiguous translated residues. V3J clonotypes were defined as sequences sharing the same inferred V gene, J gene, and CDR3 amino acid sequence. To compute the percentage overlap between repertoires, the number of shared unique clonotypes was divided by the size of the smaller repertoire. Repertoire richness was assessed with RTK rarefaction, the Chao1 estimator, and Recon v2.1 estimates of unobserved clonotypes. For all TCRbeta clonotypes obtained by the gDNA method from four donors, generation probabilities were computed with OLGA. TCRdb re-hosts the immuneACCESS table, in-frame sequences only. Its copies lack some clones; in the studies checked, an unresolved V gene accounts for under half of them, and the cause for the rest is not known. That table furnishes V, J and clone size, whereas the DNA furnished D and trimming. The sample yields roughly 2.1 million clones; about 93% were counted once. The ten biggest clones cover approximately 1.7% of the sample.

The chain is encoded by TRBV27 joined to TRBJ2-7, and 9 junctional nucleotides match TRBD1. The sample was naive CD8+ T cells from PBMCs. The cell subset or site label, as the study defines it: CD45RA+CCR7+. The receptor was isolated from a man between 18 and 35 years old in good health. Some clones in this sample may be carry-over from other donors' samples. CDR3 reads: CASSLSGTGNPPESF. The bases are TGTGCCAGCAGTTTATCTGGGACAGGGAATCCCCCAGAATCCTTC.